This record concerns one TCR beta chain sequence. Antigen unknown. The entry originates in a study of tumor-infiltrating lymphocytes in localized non-small cell lung cancer. Germline V CDR1 and CDR2: MNHEY, SMNVEV (reference sequence). CDR3 length: 14 residues. Trimming took off 6 bases at V and 2 bases at J, with 10 bases between the two ends. Study conclusions and caveats: Only some patients had TCR sequencing, depending on available tissue. IM1 and IM2 tumors showed no difference in T-cell fraction. Higher tumor T cell infiltration than in uninvolved lung was supported by TCRbeta sequencing.

TCRdb's copy holds only in-frame clones and misses some; the assay was immunoSEQ multiplex PCR. The table has about 8,000 clones, under 75% seen once. The sample comprised uninvolved lung tissue not adjacent to the tumor. This receptor was taken from a human donor with non-small cell lung cancer. This chain links TRBV27 with TRBJ2-2; D possibly uses TRBD1 or TRBD2 (5 bases each). In DNA form, the CDR3 reads TGTGCCAGCAGAGGGACGGTCAACACCGGGGAGCTGTTTTTT. Amino acid sequence: CASRGTVNTGELFF.